The clone carrying this T cell receptor beta chain was recorded only once. V lost 3 bases and J lost 2, with 15 bases in between. CDR3 length equals 15 residues. CDR1 is DFQATT and CDR2 is SNEGSKA in the germline V gene (reference sequence). The data are from a study of blood T cells in healthy people across ages. It was with a sample-barcoded 5' primer and a J-beta primer mix that a second PCR of about 6 to 12 cycles was run. There were at least 3 million CDR3-containing paired-end reads obtained from each sample. TCRdb independently ran MiXCR on the 5' RACE reads; one entry per CDR3 protein. The data show 750,000 to 950,000 distinct CDR3 sequences, with around a quarter seen just once and less than 3.5% held by the top ten. Researchers collected about 9.6 milliliters of peripheral blood from every single donor. The sample was also linked to a second study, of T cells of mothers and their children. That report notes: Related mother-child pairs shared slightly more overlap than unrelated pairs, but the difference was non-significant. It was observed that no persistent microchimeric T cell clones could be detected.

The chain combines TRBV20-1 with TRBJ2-3; D tentatively reads TRBD1 or TRBD2 (5 bases each). This sequence originates from a boy aged 5-17 years in good health. Sequencing was carried out using blood. This chain's CDR3 is CSARGLRDDTDTQYF. The CDR3, as DNA: TGCAGTGCTAGGGGGCTCCGGGACGACACAGATACGCAGTATTTT.